This TCR beta chain was retrieved from a study of T cells in Graves' hyperthyroidism and ophthalmopathy. Study outcomes and limitations: Among thyroid clonotypes expanded above 0.001, most also appeared in blood.

The germline V gene has CDR1 ENHRY and CDR2 SYGVKD. With 10 bases clipped from V and 7 bases from J, the junction kept 16 bases outside the gene matches. This CDR3 is built from 15 residues. Amplified regions were TCR beta CDR3 sequences from RNA transcripts. First-round RT-PCR with HTBI primers amplified the TCR CDR3 region. TCRdb analysed the multiplex PCR reads with MiXCR anew, one entry per CDR3 protein. The table shows fewer than 550,000 distinct CDR3 sequences, with approximately 14% occurring only once. This clonotype has more than one count but fewer than ten. The antigen remains undetermined. Across 18 months, stable Graves' hyperthyroidism was marked by no progression to ophthalmopathy. Hyperthyroidism had been newly diagnosed in patients aged 18 to 65, and its duration was under 2 months. Diagnosis relied on clinical symptoms, serum thyroxine and TRAb, thyroid ultrasound and orbital computed tomography.

The sample consisted of blood. The receptor was isolated from a woman aged 18 to 35 with Graves' hyperthyroidism. This chain links TRBV10-3 with TRBJ1-5; 7 bases are a match to TRBD1. CDR3 sequence reads: CATTPGGEKPQPQHF. Written as DNA, the CDR3 is TGTGCCACCACCCCAGGGGGGGAGAAACCGCAGCCCCAGCATTTT.